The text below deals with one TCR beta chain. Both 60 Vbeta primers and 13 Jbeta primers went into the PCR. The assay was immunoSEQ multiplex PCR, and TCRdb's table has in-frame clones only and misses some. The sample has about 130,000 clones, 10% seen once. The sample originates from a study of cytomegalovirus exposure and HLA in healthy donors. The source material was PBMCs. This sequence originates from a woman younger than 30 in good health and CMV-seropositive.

The CDR3 reads CASRLTGGATNEQYF. In nucleotides, the CDR3 is TGTGCCAGCCGCTTAACAGGGGGCGCGACCAACGAGCAGTACTTC. The chain joins TRBV27 to TRBJ2-7; 9 bases fit TRBD1. From germline, CDR1 is MNHEY and CDR2 SMNVEV (reference sequence). V shed 8 bases and J 5 bases; nucleotides not matched to a gene: 13. The CDR3 contains 15 residues.